A selection of T cell receptor beta chains follows, all from one sample in a study of early stage breast cancer tumors. Measured with immunoSEQ multiplex PCR; TCRdb has only the in-frame clones, and not every one. The sample has fewer than 50,000 clones, around 73% seen once. The sequenced material came from blood. These receptors originate from a person aged 45 to 59 with breast cancer. CDR3s include the opening cysteine and the closing phenylalanine or tryptophan. The D gene is left open where the match is weak. The size field is filled for only some rows; it gives once, few, many or a size class.

once,TRBV4-3,.,TRBJ1-3,TGCGCCAGCAGCCAAGATATCCCAGACGGGGGAAGTGGAAACACCATATATTTT,CASSQDIPDGGSGNTIYF
.,TRBV2,.,TRBJ2-5,TGTGCCAGCCTGCTATCGGAGACCCAGTACTTC,CASLLSETQYF
.,TRBV10-2,.,TRBJ2-1,TGCGCCAGCAGTGATGAGGGCTCCTACAATGAGCAGTTCTTC,CASSDEGSYNEQFF
.,TRBV5-6,TRBD1,TRBJ1-2,TGTGCCAGCAGCTCGGGACAGGGGAGGGGCTACACCTTC,CASSSGQGRGYTF
.,TRBV11-2,TRBD1,TRBJ1-2,TGTGCCAGCAGTGGACAGGGTTCACAACAGGGGGCGCCGAGTAATGGCTACACCTTC,CASSGQGSQQGAPSNGYTF
.,TRBV6-5,.,TRBJ1-4,TGTGCCAGCCGGAGGGAACCTAATGAAAAACTGTTTTTT,CASRREPNEKLFF
.,TRBV5-1,TRBD1,TRBJ1-3,TGCGCCAGCAGCCCGCAGGGGGTAGCTGGAAACACCATATATTTT,CASSPQGVAGNTIYF
.,TRBV25-1,TRBD1,TRBJ2-7,TGTGCCAGCAGAATAAAACCGGGACAGGGGGCTCACGAGCAGTACTTC,CASRIKPGQGAHEQYF
.,TRBV12-5,TRBD2,TRBJ2-1,TGTGCTAGTGGTTTGCCGCGGGGGGTCGGGTACAATGAGCAGTTCTTC,CASGLPRGVGYNEQFF
.,TRBV19,.,TRBJ1-2,TGTGCCAGTAGTATAGCAGGAAAGAACTATGGCTACACCTTC,CASSIAGKNYGYTF
.,TRBV11-2,.,TRBJ1-3,TGTGCCAGCAGCGCTAGCTACTCTGGAAACACCATATATTTT,CASSASYSGNTIYF
few,TRBV11-3,.,TRBJ1-1,TGTGCCAGCAGGGATGGCAGGGGACGGACTGAAGCTTTCTTT,CASRDGRGRTEAFF
.,TRBV19,.,TRBJ2-3,TGTGCCAGTAGTATAGGGGCAGGGCCAGATACGCAGTATTTT,CASSIGAGPDTQYF
.,TRBV6-1,.,TRBJ1-5,TGTGCCAGCAGTGAAGTGGGAGTTGGACAGCCCCAGCATTTT,CASSEVGVGQPQHF
once,TRBV27,.,TRBJ1-2,TGTGCCAGCAGCTCGACCCAGGGGACCCCCTATGGCTACACCTTC,CASSSTQGTPYGYTF
.,TRBV25-1,.,TRBJ2-3,TGTGCCAGCGGCCCTTCGGGGGGCACAGATACGCAGTATTTT,CASGPSGGTDTQYF
once,TRBV28,TRBD1,TRBJ2-1,TGTGCCAGCAGACAAGGGGGCGGTGAGCAGTTCTTC,CASRQGGGEQFF
.,TRBV11-2,.,TRBJ2-3,TGTGCCAGCAGCTTAGTAGGAGGGATTCGCACAGATACGCAGTATTTT,CASSLVGGIRTDTQYF
.,TRBV7-2,.,TRBJ1-1,TGTGCCAGCAGTACCCTGGGACACCGGGAAGCTTTCTTT,CASSTLGHREAFF
.,TRBV11-2,.,TRBJ1-1,TGTGCCAGCAGCTTAGTACAGGACACTGAAGCTTTCTTT,CASSLVQDTEAFF
.,TRBV11-3,TRBD1,TRBJ2-1,TGTGCCAGCAGCGCCCGGACAGGGGACAATGAGCAGTTCTTC,CASSARTGDNEQFF
once,TRBV6-5,.,TRBJ1-1,TGTGCCAGCAGTCAGGACAGCTGGCGGACTGAAGCTTTCTTT,CASSQDSWRTEAFF
few,TRBV20-1,TRBD2,TRBJ2-1,TGCAGTGCTCAGAGCGGGAGGGCCCTGTTCTTC,CSAQSGRALFF
.,TRBV4-2,.,TRBJ2-2,TGTGCCAGCAGCCAAGTTGCCAGGGGTATTCGGGACGGGGAGCTGTTTTTT,CASSQVARGIRDGELFF
.,TRBV6-6,TRBD1,TRBJ1-2,TGTGCCAGCAGCCAAGACAGGGACTATGGCTACACCTTC,CASSQDRDYGYTF
few,TRBV6-1,TRBD2,TRBJ2-1,TGTGCCAGCACCTTCCGACTAGCGGTCTACAATGAGCAGTTCTTC,CASTFRLAVYNEQFF
.,TRBV5-1,TRBD1,TRBJ1-3,TGCGCCAGCAGCGTGGGACAGGGGCGAAACACCATATATTTT,CASSVGQGRNTIYF
.,TRBV5-1,TRBD1,TRBJ1-1,TGCGCCAGCAGCTTGGGGGACAGGGAAATCCCTGAAGCTTTCTTT,CASSLGDREIPEAFF
.,TRBV29-1,TRBD1,TRBJ1-2,TGCAGCGTTGACAATACAGACAGGGGGGACTATGGCTACACCTTC,CSVDNTDRGDYGYTF
.,TRBV10-2,.,TRBJ2-2,TGCGCCAGCACAATCGTAGGGGCCGCGAACACCGGGGAGCTGTTTTTT,CASTIVGAANTGELFF
.,TRBV15,TRBD2,TRBJ2-1,TGTGCCACCAGCAAGAGCGGGAGGGCTGGCGAGCAGTTCTTC,CATSKSGRAGEQFF
.,TRBV2,TRBD2,TRBJ2-3,TGTGCCAGCATGGGAAGAGCGGGAGTTCGGCCAGATACGCAGTATTTT,CASMGRAGVRPDTQYF
.,TRBV10-3,.,TRBJ2-7,TGTGCCATCAGTGACAGGGGCCAAAACGAGCAGTACTTC,CAISDRGQNEQYF
.,TRBV6-6,TRBD2,TRBJ2-5,TGTGCCAGCAGTTACTCGGGACTAGCGGAGAAAGAGACCCAGTACTTC,CASSYSGLAEKETQYF
.,TRBV19,TRBD1,TRBJ2-6,TGTGCCAGTAGTATAGCCCAGGGACAGGGAACCGGGGCCAACGTCCTGACTTTC,CASSIAQGQGTGANVLTF
.,TRBV5-6,TRBD1,TRBJ1-5,TGTGCCAGCAGCTTTCAGGGGGCGGATCAGCCCCAGCATTTT,CASSFQGADQPQHF
.,TRBV30,.,TRBJ2-2,TGTGCCTGGAGATCTAAGTCGGGTGTCGGGGAGCTGTTTTTT,CAWRSKSGVGELFF
.,TRBV5-5,TRBD2,TRBJ2-7,TGTGCCAGCAGCCAGAACGAGCTAGCGGAGAACTACGAGCAGTACTTC,CASSQNELAENYEQYF
.,TRBV10-1,.,TRBJ2-2,TGCGCCAGCAGTGAGAAACTAGTAGGTTCCGGGGAGCTGTTTTTT,CASSEKLVGSGELFF
.,TRBV9,TRBD2,TRBJ2-3,TGTGCCAGCAGCAGTTTAGCGGGGGACCGCACAGATACGCAGTATTTT,CASSSLAGDRTDTQYF
.,TRBV6-5,TRBD1,TRBJ1-1,TGTGCCAGCAATTCCGGGACAGGTCGTCAAGCTTTCTTT,CASNSGTGRQAFF
.,TRBV5-1,.,TRBJ2-2,TGCGCCAGCAGCTTGGATCCTGCCGGCACCGGGGAGCTGTTTTTT,CASSLDPAGTGELFF
.,TRBV2,.,TRBJ2-4,TGTGCCAGCAACCCATACGGGGAAAACATTCAGTACTTC,CASNPYGENIQYF
.,TRBV7-2,.,TRBJ2-2,TGTGCCAGCAGCCTGAGGGGGTTCCCGACCGGGGAGCTGTTTTTT,CASSLRGFPTGELFF
.,TRBV6-1,.,TRBJ2-1,TGTGCCAGCAGTTCACTGGACGGGGCCTACAATGAGCAGTTCTTC,CASSSLDGAYNEQFF
.,TRBV5-1,.,TRBJ1-1,TGCGCCAGCAGCTCGGGGGGCCGGGATGAAGCTTTCTTT,CASSSGGRDEAFF
.,TRBV27,TRBD2,TRBJ2-2,TGTGCCAGCAGTCCATCGTCGTCTAGCGGGAGAAGGGTCACCGGGGAGCTGTTTTTT,CASSPSSSSGRRVTGELFF
.,TRBV5-1,TRBD1,TRBJ2-7,TGCGCCAGCAGCTTGGAGTGGGGGACAGCCACCTACGAGCAGTACTTC,CASSLEWGTATYEQYF